This T cell receptor (beta chain) was captured in a study of CD8+CD57+ T cells in acquired aplastic anemia. On the study more broadly: Average DNA yield from sorted CD4+ and CD8+ cells was approximately 3.2 ug.

The TCR beta profiling, which covered VDJ combination and CDR3 sequence, was carried out using genomic DNA as the template. TCRdb re-derived calls from the reads in MiXCR, one entry per CDR3 protein. Among a few hundred thousand distinct CDR3 sequences, roughly 50% were seen once, and the ten largest hold approximately 20%. Flow cytometry had shown expanded CD8+CD57+ cells in the patients chosen for sequencing. There were no patients without severe acquired aplastic anemia. Germline V gives CDR1 LNHDA, CDR2 SQIVND (reference sequence). V shed 5 bases and J 0 bases; nucleotides not matched to a gene: 8. The CDR3 has 16 amino acids.

This TCR was recovered from a human donor with aplastic anemia. V gene TRBV19 combines with J gene TRBJ1-1; the match to TRBD1 covers 8 bases. The source material was sorted CD4+, CD8+, or CD8+CD57+ T cells (not recorded which) from PBMCs. CDR3 residues: CASSQQGGRMNTEAFF. The CDR3, as DNA: TGTGCCAGTAGTCAACAGGGGGGTCGGATGAACACTGAAGCTTTCTTT.